These T cell receptor beta chains were read from a single sample in a study of cytomegalovirus exposure and HLA in healthy donors. The data were produced by immunoSEQ multiplex PCR, yet TCRdb's version contains in-frame clones alone and is incomplete. The data show roughly 160,000 clones, around 77% seen once. Sequencing was done on a sample of PBMCs. Receptor source: a man aged 25-45 years in good health and CMV-seropositive. The CDR3 runs from the conserved cysteine through the conserved F or W. The D gene is left open where the match is weak. Size values are once, few and many counts, or a class for expanded clones, and some rows have none.

cdr3_nt | cdr3_aa | j_call | clone_size | d_call | v_call
TGTGCCAGCTCACCCGGGACAGACTACGAGCAGTACTTC | CASSPGTDYEQYF | TRBJ2-7 | NA | TRBD1 | TRBV18
TGTGCCGCTTCAGGCGGGGCGGAGATGGACTTC | CAASGGAEMDF | TRBJ2-7 | NA | NA | TRBV11-2
TGTGCCAGCAGCTTAGGTCCCAGGGGGACCGGGGAGCTGTTTTTT | CASSLGPRGTGELFF | TRBJ2-2 | NA | TRBD1 | TRBV7-9
TGCGCCAGCAGTTCGGACAGGTATCTCGAGCAGTACTTC | CASSSDRYLEQYF | TRBJ2-7 | NA | TRBD1 | TRBV10-2
TGCGCCAGCAGCTTGGACAGGCCCAGGGACGAGCAGTACTTC | CASSLDRPRDEQYF | TRBJ2-7 | NA | NA | TRBV5-1
TGTGCCAGCAGCGCCCCTTACGAGCAGTACTTC | CASSAPYEQYF | TRBJ2-7 | few | NA | TRBV2
TGTGCCAGCAGTCCCGGCGGTGAATACGAGCAGTACTTC | CASSPGGEYEQYF | TRBJ2-7 | NA | NA | TRBV6-6
TGCGCCAGCAGTTACAGGGGCCCTAATGAAAAACTGTTTTTT | CASSYRGPNEKLFF | TRBJ1-4 | NA | TRBD1 | TRBV5-1
TGTGCCATCAGTGAGACAGGGGGACAACTAGCGGGGCCCCTTAACACCGGGGAGCTGTTTTTT | CAISETGGQLAGPLNTGELFF | TRBJ2-2 | NA | TRBD2 | TRBV10-3
TGCGCCAGCAGCATAGGGACAGGGTCTAGCGGCGAGCAGTACTTC | CASSIGTGSSGEQYF | TRBJ2-7 | NA | TRBD1 | TRBV5-1
TGTGCCAGTAAGTCGGTAATAGCGGACAATGAGCAGTTCTTC | CASKSVIADNEQFF | TRBJ2-1 | NA | NA | TRBV19
TGTGCCAGCAGGAGCTACGAGCAGTACTTC | CASRSYEQYF | TRBJ2-7 | NA | NA | TRBV2
TGTGCCAGCAGTGAAGAAAGCGGGGGGGCTACGGGAGAGACCCAGTACTTC | CASSEESGGATGETQYF | TRBJ2-5 | NA | TRBD2 | TRBV25-1
TGTGCCAGCAGTGAAAAGAGGGTGGGAGGGGCCAACGTCCTGACTTTC | CASSEKRVGGANVLTF | TRBJ2-6 | once | NA | TRBV6-1
TGTGCCAGCAGTTACGGGGCAGGGGGCGTGGAGCAGTACTTC | CASSYGAGGVEQYF | TRBJ2-5 | NA | TRBD1 | TRBV6-5
TGTGCCAGCAGCGGGGGGACAGGGGAACAAGAGACCCAGTACTTC | CASSGGTGEQETQYF | TRBJ2-5 | few | TRBD1 | TRBV9
TGTGCCAGCAGTTTCGGGCGGGGCTTCCAAGAGACCCAGTACTTC | CASSFGRGFQETQYF | TRBJ2-5 | NA | NA | TRBV27
TGTGCCAGCATCGACGGCGGATCGAACACCGGGGAGCTGTTTTTT | CASIDGGSNTGELFF | TRBJ2-2 | NA | NA | TRBV6-1
TGTGCCAGCAGTCTCCCGACAGGGGTTGGATCCTACGAGCAGTACTTC | CASSLPTGVGSYEQYF | TRBJ2-7 | NA | TRBD1 | TRBV28
TGTGCCAGCGGGACAGGGCCCACGAACACCGGGGAGCTGTTTTTT | CASGTGPTNTGELFF | TRBJ2-2 | NA | TRBD1 | TRBV6-1
TGTGCCAGTAGTATTCGACAGGGCATCGAGACCCAGTACTTC | CASSIRQGIETQYF | TRBJ2-5 | once | TRBD1 | TRBV19
TGTGCCAGCAGCTTGGGAGGTGGCTTCGGGGAGCTGTTTTTT | CASSLGGGFGELFF | TRBJ2-2 | NA | NA | TRBV5-4
TGTGCCAGCAGCTTGGTAGACAGGGATGAAAAACTGTTTTTT | CASSLVDRDEKLFF | TRBJ1-4 | NA | TRBD1 | TRBV5-5
TGTGCCAGCAGGACCCTGGAGGCCCCTTCGTACAATGAGCAGTTCTTC | CASRTLEAPSYNEQFF | TRBJ2-1 | NA | NA | TRBV7-9
TGTGCCATCAGAGGCGGGCTGGGCAATCAGCCCCAGCATTTT | CAIRGGLGNQPQHF | TRBJ1-5 | NA | NA | TRBV10-3
TGCAGCGTTGAGGCCCCAGGGGAGGGGGACACTGAAGCTTTCTTT | CSVEAPGEGDTEAFF | TRBJ1-1 | NA | NA | TRBV29-1
TGTGCCTGGAGCTCGGGGGATCCCTATGGCTACACCTTC | CAWSSGDPYGYTF | TRBJ1-2 | few | NA | TRBV30
TGTGCCAGTAGTATAGCGGCTAGCGGGGGGAGAGATACGCAGTATTTT | CASSIAASGGRDTQYF | TRBJ2-3 | NA | TRBD2 | TRBV19
TGTGCCTGGAGTACGGGGTCCTATAATTCACCCCTCCACTTT | CAWSTGSYNSPLHF | TRBJ1-6 | few | NA | TRBV30
TGTGCAAGTCGCCCGGGACAGTTCTACGAGCAGTACTTC | CASRPGQFYEQYF | TRBJ2-7 | NA | NA | TRBV12-2
TGTGCCAGCAGAACCGGGACAACCTACGAGCAGTACTTC | CASRTGTTYEQYF | TRBJ2-7 | NA | NA | TRBV6-1
TGTGCCAGCGGCCAGGGGAAAGAGACCCAGTACTTC | CASGQGKETQYF | TRBJ2-5 | NA | NA | TRBV7-9
TGTGCCTGCGGGAGTCGGACAGGGAGCACCGGGGAGCTGTTTTTT | CACGSRTGSTGELFF | TRBJ2-2 | NA | TRBD1 | TRBV30
TGTGCCAGCAGCTTAAAATTTAGCGGGGGATCTCAGTACTTC | CASSLKFSGGSQYF | TRBJ2-5 | NA | TRBD2 | TRBV7-2
TGTGCCAGTAGTCCGCCCCGACAGGGGTTCGCTGAAGCTTTCTTT | CASSPPRQGFAEAFF | TRBJ1-1 | NA | TRBD1 | TRBV19
TGTGCCAGCAGTTACTTGGAGGGCTGGAATCAGCCCCAGCATTTT | CASSYLEGWNQPQHF | TRBJ1-5 | NA | NA | TRBV6-6
TGTGCCAGCAGTGAGCCCGCAGGGGGCTTATCACCCCTCCACTTT | CASSEPAGGLSPLHF | TRBJ1-6 | few | TRBD1 | TRBV25-1
TGTGCCAGCAGCTCCCGAGACAGGCAGGGAACTGAAGCTTTCTTT | CASSSRDRQGTEAFF | TRBJ1-1 | NA | NA | TRBV9
TGTGCCAGCAGTTTATTCTGGACAGGGGGAGGGGGCTACACCTTC | CASSLFWTGGGGYTF | TRBJ1-2 | few | TRBD1 | TRBV28
TGTGCCAGTAGTATAAAAGGGAGAGAGACCCAGTACTTC | CASSIKGRETQYF | TRBJ2-5 | NA | NA | TRBV19
TGTGCCAGCAGTGAAGGAGCAGGGGCCACCTACGAGCAGTACTTC | CASSEGAGATYEQYF | TRBJ2-7 | NA | NA | TRBV6-1
TGTGCCAGCAGCTTGGCCTTTACACACGGAAACACCATATATTTT | CASSLAFTHGNTIYF | TRBJ1-3 | NA | NA | TRBV5-5
TGCGCCAGCAGCCGAGAGGACAGGGAGGACGGGGAGCTGTTTTTT | CASSREDREDGELFF | TRBJ2-2 | NA | TRBD1 | TRBV4-1
TGTGCCAGCAGTCCCCGGACAGGGTTCGGGACCCAGTACTTC | CASSPRTGFGTQYF | TRBJ2-5 | NA | TRBD1 | TRBV27
TGTGCCAGCTCGTGGACAGGGTTGAACACCGGGGAGCTGTTTTTT | CASSWTGLNTGELFF | TRBJ2-2 | NA | TRBD1 | TRBV18
TGCGCCAGCAGCTTGGCAGGGGGAGTGGAGACCCAGTACTTC | CASSLAGGVETQYF | TRBJ2-5 | NA | TRBD1 | TRBV5-1
TGTGCCAGCAGTTATTCCGGGGGGAGTCCAAGGCAGTACTTC | CASSYSGGSPRQYF | TRBJ2-5 | NA | TRBD2 | TRBV6-6
TGTGCCATCAGTGAGTCGAGGTCCGGTTACGAGCAGTACTTC | CAISESRSGYEQYF | TRBJ2-7 | NA | NA | TRBV10-3
TGTGCCAGCAGCTTGGGGGGGATCGGCGGGGAGCTGTTTTTT | CASSLGGIGGELFF | TRBJ2-2 | NA | TRBD2 | TRBV7-3
TGTGCCAGCAGCTTACAAGCGGGGGTAGAGACCCAGTACTTC | CASSLQAGVETQYF | TRBJ2-5 | NA | TRBD2 | TRBV11-2